This T cell receptor beta chain stems from a study of T cell changes during pregnancy in multiple sclerosis. The repertoire was sequenced with immunoSEQ multiplex PCR; TCRdb's copy has only in-frame clones and lacks some. The sample includes tens of thousands of clones, 92% seen only once; the top ten take 2.5% to 3.5%. Germline V lookup: CDR1 MGHRA, CDR2 YSYEKL. V dropped 0 bases and J dropped 2 bases, with 14 bases sitting between them. This CDR3 spans 16 amino acids. The sequences come from peripheral blood, collected in the third trimester of pregnancy. J is TRBJ2-7 and V is TRBV4-1; TRBD1 might be the D (7 bases). The receptor's source is a female donor in good health, enrolled as a control in a pregnancy study. The CDR3, as DNA: TGCGCCAGCAGCCAAGACGGTGCCAGGGGGGCCTACGAGCAGTACTTC. As protein: CASSQDGARGAYEQYF.